These T cell receptor beta chains were read from a single sample in a study of T cell responses to AZD1222 COVID-19 vaccine. Some clones are missing from TCRdb's copy, which holds only in-frame ones; the method was immunoSEQ multiplex PCR. The sample contains 100,000 to 150,000 clones, approximately 90% of which appear only once. Sequencing used peripheral blood, obtained 28 days after the second AZD1222 dose. The receptors stem from an adult who received the AZD1222 COVID-19 vaccine. Both conserved end residues are part of each CDR3.

TRBJ2-7	TRBV4-3	CASSQASGYSSYEQYF
TRBJ1-2	TRBV19	CASSMEHYGYTF
TRBJ1-3	TRBV7-9	CASSLDRVSGNTIYF
TRBJ2-7	TRBV5-1	CASSTAAGLAYEQYF
TRBJ2-7	TRBV7-8	CASSLVGRGYEQYF
TRBJ2-7	TRBV13	CASSLVPGGPHEQYF
TRBJ1-6	TRBV11-3	CASSLGDGDATPLHF
TRBJ2-1	TRBV5-1	CASSSRGYSYEQFF
TRBJ2-3	TRBV2	CASSGAASGPDTQYF
TRBJ2-7	TRBV7-9	CASSSRHSRVGEQYF
TRBJ1-2	TRBV2	CASSDDRINGYTF
TRBJ2-5	TRBV2	CASADNQETQYF
TRBJ2-3	TRBV6-9	CASSLGSGSPDTQYF